These 28 T cell receptor beta chains came from one sample sequenced in a study of cytomegalovirus exposure and HLA in healthy donors. Amplification used 60 Vbeta primers and 13 Jbeta primers. Sequencing was performed with immunoSEQ multiplex PCR; in TCRdb, only in-frame clones are kept and a portion is missing. The table includes some 99,000 clones, around four fifths detected once. Sequencing used PBMCs. These receptors all stem from a man aged 40-49 years in good health and CMV-seronegative.

The gene calls are TRBV6-5 and TRBJ1-5, with D hard to call. This CDR3 comprises 13 residues. CDR1 and CDR2 (germline): MNHEY, SVGAGI. V was pared by 5 bases and J by 6 bases, with 11 bases between. CDR3 DNA sequence: TGTGCCAGCAGTGAAGCGCATGGTCAGCCCCAGCATTTT. Translating gives CASSEAHGQPQHF.

The J gene is TRBJ2-2, the V gene TRBV9; TRBD2 agrees at 8 bases. Germline V gene lookup returns CDR1 SGDLS and CDR2 YYNGEE. Trimming took 4 bases from V and 5 from J; bases not matched to a gene: 7. CDR3 length: 15 amino acids. The CDR3 region is CASSHTSGLTGELFF. CDR3 bases: TGTGCCAGCAGCCATACTAGCGGACTGACCGGGGAGCTGTTTTTT.

The chain combines TRBV5-5 with TRBJ2-1; a weak D match, TRBD1 (5 bases). Germline V lookup: CDR1 SGHKS, CDR2 YYEKEE (reference sequence). V was shortened by 0 bases and J by 15 bases, with 10 bases between the two germline ends. The CDR3 has 11 residues. CDR3: CASSLGNRRFF. The CDR3 region has the DNA TGTGCCAGCAGCTTGGGAAACAGGCGGTTCTTC.

The chain combines TRBV18 with TRBJ1-6; 7 bases agree with TRBD1. Germline V CDR1 and CDR2: KGHSH, LQKENI. The CDR3 length is 16 residues. J gave up 6 bases and V 3 bases, and 8 bases lay outside the gene matches. CDR3: CASSPSTGQINSPLHF. DNA of the CDR3: TGTGCCAGCTCACCGTCTACGGGACAGATTAATTCACCCCTCCACTTT.

The V gene is TRBV9, the J gene TRBJ1-1, with 10 bases identical to TRBD1. Germline CDR1 and CDR2: SGDLS and YYNGEE. Trimming removed 4 bases from V and 6 bases from J; junction bases left unmatched: 9. CDR3 length equals 15 residues. CDR3 sequence: CASSPRTGGSSEAFF. The DNA of the CDR3 is TGTGCCAGCAGCCCCCGGACAGGGGGTAGCTCTGAAGCTTTCTTT.

This chain links TRBV23-1 with TRBJ2-3, with 7 bases lining up with TRBD2. TRBV23-1 is recorded as an ORF, its role being uncertain. The CDR3 is 16 amino acids. J lost 4 bases, V lost 4 bases, and 11 bases had no gene match. In nucleotides, the CDR3 is TGCGCCAGCAGTCCCGGGGACTACCAATTCTCAGATACGCAGTATTTT. Translating gives CASSPGDYQFSDTQYF.

This sequence joins TRBV28 and TRBJ1-1; 7 bases align to TRBD1. This CDR3 is built from 11 residues. V shed 7 bases, J shed 6 bases, and the junction held 2 bases outside the gene matches. The germline CDR1 and CDR2 sequences are MDHEN and SYDVKM. This CDR3 reads CASNRGPEAFF. In DNA form, the CDR3 reads TGTGCCAGCAACAGGGGTCCTGAAGCTTTCTTT.

The chain couples TRBV7-9 to TRBJ1-5; D not certain. The V gene's germline CDR1 is SEHNR and CDR2 FQNEAQ (reference sequence). Between the trimmed V and J ends, which lost 7 bases and 0 bases, there was a span of 13 bases. This CDR3 comprises 15 residues. The CDR3 reads CASTSRVYSNQPQHF. As DNA, the CDR3 is TGTGCCAGCACCTCTCGGGTATATAGCAATCAGCCCCAGCATTTT.

The chain employs TRBV28 and TRBJ2-3, with 10 bases matching TRBD2. Germline V gives CDR1 MDHEN, CDR2 SYDVKM. The CDR3 runs to 13 residues. The V gene end was trimmed by 11 bases and the J gene end by 7 bases; junction bases not matched to a gene: 9. CDR3 loop: CAARGAGGYTQYF. The CDR3 region has the DNA TGTGCCGCGAGAGGAGCGGGAGGGTATACGCAGTATTTT.

This clone was recorded only once. V is TRBV7-9 and J is TRBJ1-1, with unresolved D. The ends were cut back, 3 bases at V and 3 bases at J, with 11 bases in the middle. This CDR3 has 14 residues. Germline V gene data show CDR1 as SEHNR and CDR2 as FQNEAQ (reference sequence). The CDR3 coding sequence is TGTGCCAGCAGCTTTTTTGACATTCACACTGAAGCTTTCTTT. Translated, it gives CASSFFDIHTEAFF.

The rearrangement joins TRBV4-1 to TRBJ2-7; maybe TRBD1 (6 bases). The CDR3 sequence is 15 residues long. Germline values: CDR1 MGHRA, CDR2 YSYEKL. Between the trimmed V and J ends, which lost 0 bases and 5 bases, there was a span of 14 bases. The CDR3 nucleotides are TGCGCCAGCAGCCAAGAGGGGGCAGCCGGCGACGAGCAGTACTTC. Translated: CASSQEGAAGDEQYF.

Notes on this clone: The junction differs from germline at one of its ends, possibly a read error. The chain joins TRBV7-9 to TRBJ2-2, with D tentatively TRBD1 (6 bases). Germline CDR1 reads SEHNR; CDR2 reads FQNEAQ (reference sequence). The length of the CDR3 is 15 residues. The CDR3 reads CSSSPSQGRNGELFF. The CDR3 bases are TGTTCCAGCAGCCCGAGCCAGGGGAGAAACGGGGAGCTGTTTTTT.

This chain joins TRBV28 and TRBJ1-2; 8 bases align to TRBD1. The CDR3 contains 13 residues. Unmatched junction bases numbered 8, after V lost 6 bases and J lost 8 bases. Looked up from germline, CDR1 is MDHEN and CDR2 is SYDVKM. In DNA form, the CDR3 reads TGTGCCAGCAGAAAGTCAGGGGGCTGGGGCTACACCTTC. Translated, it gives CASRKSGGWGYTF.

The V call is TRBV4-1, the J call TRBJ2-3; D is unresolved. The V end was cut by 5 bases, the J end by 0 bases, with 15 bases between. This CDR3 is 16 amino acids long. In germline, CDR1 is MGHRA, CDR2 YSYEKL. The CDR3: CASSSPLSPSTDTQYF. DNA for the CDR3: TGCGCCAGCAGCAGCCCCCTCTCACCTAGCACAGATACGCAGTATTTT.

The rearrangement joins TRBV28 to TRBJ2-7; 9 bases map to TRBD2. The CDR3 totals 14 residues. V was clipped by 6 bases and J by 2 bases; unmatched bases: 5. Germline CDR1 is MDHEN and CDR2 is SYDVKM. The CDR3 loop is CASSPGTSTYEQYF. The CDR3 DNA sequence: TGTGCCAGCAGCCCCGGGACTAGCACCTACGAGCAGTACTTC. Using reference TRBV28 and TRBJ2-7 for the parts outside the CDR3, the full variable domain is DVKVTQSSRYLVKRTGEKVFLECVQDMDHENMFWYRQDPGLGLRLIYFSYDVKMKEKGDIPEGYSVSREKKERFSLILESASTNQTSMYLCASSPGTSTYEQYFGPGTRLTVT.

The CDR3 DNA reads TGTGCCAGCAGTGAAGTCTTAGCGGGACCACTCTACGAGCAGTACTTC. The encoded protein is CASSEVLAGPLYEQYF. V usage is TRBV6-1 and J usage is TRBJ2-7; 8 positions agree with TRBD2. The V gene end was trimmed by 1 base and the J gene end by 3 bases; junction bases not matched to a gene: 8. This CDR3 comprises 16 residues. CDR1 is MNHNS and CDR2 is SASEGT in the germline V gene.

This clone appeared a single time. V gene TRBV10-3 combines with J gene TRBJ1-1, with 7 bases identical to TRBD1. The germline CDR1 and CDR2 sequences are ENHRY and SYGVKD. The V segment lost 10 bases and the J segment 1 base; nucleotides outside the gene matches: 12. The CDR3 spans 15 residues. The CDR3 coding sequence is TGTGCCACCCGACAGGGCGTTGAGGGGAACACTGAAGCTTTCTTT. The encoded protein is CATRQGVEGNTEAFF.

This clone was detected once. This chain uses TRBV10-2 with TRBJ2-4; 12 positions match TRBD2. The CDR3 runs to 17 residues. The junction had 5 bases not matched to a gene; V was cut back by 5 bases and J by 0 bases. Germline CDR1 WSHSY, CDR2 SAAADI. CDR3 nucleotide sequence: TGCGCCAGCAGTCAAAGGACTAGCGGGAAAGCCAAAAACATTCAGTACTTC. Translated: CASSQRTSGKAKNIQYF.

The chain couples TRBV6-1 to TRBJ1-1; D is unclear. Per the germline V gene, CDR1 is MNHNS and CDR2 is SASEGT. The length of the CDR3 is 13 residues. V lost 0 bases and J 4 bases, leaving 6 bases between the germline ends. CDR3 region: CASSEARGTEAFF. In nucleotides, the CDR3 is TGTGCCAGCAGTGAAGCGCGAGGCACTGAAGCTTTCTTT.

The chain employs TRBV5-5 and TRBJ1-2; D may be TRBD1 (5 bases). The germline V and J ends were trimmed by 3 bases and 6 bases, with 15 bases remaining between them. Looked up from germline, CDR1 is SGHKS and CDR2 is YYEKEE (reference sequence). CDR3 length: 14 residues. The CDR3 nucleotides read TGTGCCAGCAGCTCCATGACAGATATCAATGGCTACACCTTC. The encoded protein is CASSSMTDINGYTF.

This chain connects TRBV14 to TRBJ2-2, with D uncertain. Per germline, CDR1 SGHDN and CDR2 FVKESK. This CDR3 is 13 amino acids long. V lost 0 bases to trimming and J lost 7 bases, with 6 bases between them. CDR3 nucleotides: TGTGCCAGCAGCCAAGATCCCTACGGGGAGCTGTTTTTT. This encodes CASSQDPYGELFF.

CDR3 nucleotides: TGTGCCAGCAGCGTAGAGGGAAGCGGGGGCACAGATACGCAGTATTTT. Amino acid sequence: CASSVEGSGGTDTQYF. V and J are TRBV9 and TRBJ2-3; 7 bases align to TRBD2. The CDR3 has 16 residues. The germline V gene encodes CDR1 SGDLS and CDR2 YYNGEE. With V trimmed by 0 bases and J by 1 base, 5 bases remained unmatched.

The chain couples TRBV7-2 to TRBJ2-2, with TRBD1 matching 9 bases. Losses at the gene ends were 4 bases for V and 7 bases for J; bases not matched to a gene: 4. Germline CDR1 SGHTA, CDR2 FQGNSA. This CDR3 is built from 14 residues. CDR3 coding DNA: TGTGCCAGCAGCTCGGGACAGGGAAACGGGGAGCTGTTTTTT. Amino acid sequence: CASSSGQGNGELFF.

This chain links TRBV7-2 with TRBJ1-1; possibly TRBD1 for D (6 bases). The CDR3 is made up of 13 amino acids. The V and J ends lost 5 bases and 3 bases respectively, with 10 bases between them. Per the germline V gene, CDR1 is SGHTA and CDR2 is FQGNSA. CDR3 in DNA: TGTGCCAGCAGCAAACACAGGGACACTGAAGCTTTCTTT. Translated, it gives CASSKHRDTEAFF.

The chain is built from TRBV11-3 and TRBJ2-3; TRBD1 agrees at 7 bases. The CDR3 has 16 residues. With 1 base clipped from V and 1 base from J, the junction kept 5 bases outside the gene matches. Germline CDR1 SGHNT, CDR2 YENEEA. The CDR3 DNA reads TGTGCCAGCAGCTTAGGAGGGGGCGCGGGCACAGATACGCAGTATTTT. This translates into CASSLGGGAGTDTQYF.

The chain is built from TRBV6-5 and TRBJ1-3; maybe TRBD1 (6 bases). Per the germline V gene, CDR1 is MNHEY and CDR2 is SVGAGI. Trimming pared 1 base from V and 4 bases from J, leaving 11 bases between. The CDR3 length is 15 residues. CDR3 loop: CASSYWDNSGNTIYF. The CDR3 DNA sequence: TGTGCCAGCAGTTACTGGGACAACTCCGGAAACACCATATATTTT.

J is TRBJ2-5 and V is TRBV25-1; TRBD1 matches 9 bases. The J call may be faulty, since TRBJ2-7 better matches the DNA end. CDR1 and CDR2 from the germline V gene are MGHDK and SYGVNS. The CDR3 runs to 11 residues. The DNA of the CDR3 is TGTGCCACGGACAGGGGCTACGAGCAGTACTTC. As protein: CATDRGYEQYF.

This clone was detected only once. CDR3 residues: CASSQVKVTPGGNQPQHF. CDR3 sequence (DNA): TGCGCCAGCAGCCAAGTAAAGGTAACCCCCGGAGGCAATCAGCCCCAGCATTTT. The chain uses TRBV4-1 and TRBJ1-5; no clear D. The V end was cut by 1 base, the J end by 2 bases, with 18 bases between. The V gene's germline CDR1 is MGHRA and CDR2 YSYEKL. CDR3 length: 18 residues.